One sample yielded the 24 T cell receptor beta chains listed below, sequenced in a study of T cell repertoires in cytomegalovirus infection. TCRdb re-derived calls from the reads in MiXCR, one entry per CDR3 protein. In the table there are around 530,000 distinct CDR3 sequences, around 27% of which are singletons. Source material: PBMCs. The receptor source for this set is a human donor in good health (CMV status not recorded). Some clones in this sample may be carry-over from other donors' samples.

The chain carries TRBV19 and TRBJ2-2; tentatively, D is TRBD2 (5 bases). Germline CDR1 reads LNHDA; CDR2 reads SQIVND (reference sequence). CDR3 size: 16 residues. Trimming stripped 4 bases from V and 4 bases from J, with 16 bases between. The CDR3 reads CASSTPLGIGTGELFF. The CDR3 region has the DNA TGTGCCAGTAGTACCCCACTAGGCATCGGCACCGGGGAGCTGTTTTTT. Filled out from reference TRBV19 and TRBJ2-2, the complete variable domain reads DGGITQSPKYLFRKEGQNVTLSCEQNLNHDAMYWYRQDPGQGLRLIYYSQIVNDFQKGDIAEGYSVSREKKESFPLTVTSAQKNPTAFYLCASSTPLGIGTGELFFGEGSRLTVL.

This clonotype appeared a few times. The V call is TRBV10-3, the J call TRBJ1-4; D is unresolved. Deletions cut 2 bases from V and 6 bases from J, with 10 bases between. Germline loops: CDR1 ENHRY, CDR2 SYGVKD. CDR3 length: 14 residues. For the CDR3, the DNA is TGTGCCATCAGTGAGGGGCAGGAAGATGAAAAACTGTTTTTT. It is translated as CAISEGQEDEKLFF.

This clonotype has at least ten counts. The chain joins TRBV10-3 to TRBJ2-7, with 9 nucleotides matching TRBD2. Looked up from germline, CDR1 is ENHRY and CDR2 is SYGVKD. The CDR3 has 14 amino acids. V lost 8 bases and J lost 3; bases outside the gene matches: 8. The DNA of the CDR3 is TGTGCCATCCGGGGGACTAGCAGCAACTACGAGCAGTACTTC. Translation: CAIRGTSSNYEQYF.

The CDR3 nucleotides read TGTGCCAGCAGCCGCTTGGGGGGGGCCGGGAGGGAGACCCAGTACTTC. Protein: CASSRLGGAGRETQYF. The V gene is TRBV5-4, the J gene TRBJ2-5, with a tentative D call TRBD2 (7 bases). The CDR3 is 16 amino acids. CDR1 SGHNT and CDR2 YYREEE come from the germline V gene (reference sequence). V gave up 4 bases and J gave up 5 bases, with 21 bases separating them.

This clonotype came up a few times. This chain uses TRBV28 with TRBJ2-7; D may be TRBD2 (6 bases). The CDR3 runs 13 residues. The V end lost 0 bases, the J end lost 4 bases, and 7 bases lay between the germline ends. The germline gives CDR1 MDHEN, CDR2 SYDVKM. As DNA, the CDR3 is TGTGCCAGCAGTTTATGGGGGGGATACGAGCAGTACTTC. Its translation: CASSLWGGYEQYF.

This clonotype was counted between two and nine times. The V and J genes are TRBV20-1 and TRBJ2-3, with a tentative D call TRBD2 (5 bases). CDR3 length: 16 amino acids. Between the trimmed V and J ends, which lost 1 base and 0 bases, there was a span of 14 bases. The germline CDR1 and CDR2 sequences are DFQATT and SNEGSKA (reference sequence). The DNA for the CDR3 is TGCAGTGCTAGAGTATTTTGGAGCGGAAGCACAGATACGCAGTATTTT. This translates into CSARVFWSGSTDTQYF.

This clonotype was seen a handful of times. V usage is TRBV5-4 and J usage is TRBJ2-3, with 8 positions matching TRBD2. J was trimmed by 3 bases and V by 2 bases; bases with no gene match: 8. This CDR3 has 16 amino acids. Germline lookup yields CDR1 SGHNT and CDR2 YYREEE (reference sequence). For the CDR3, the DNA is TGTGCCAGCAGCTTCGGTAATAGCGGGAAGACAGATACGCAGTATTTT. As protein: CASSFGNSGKTDTQYF.

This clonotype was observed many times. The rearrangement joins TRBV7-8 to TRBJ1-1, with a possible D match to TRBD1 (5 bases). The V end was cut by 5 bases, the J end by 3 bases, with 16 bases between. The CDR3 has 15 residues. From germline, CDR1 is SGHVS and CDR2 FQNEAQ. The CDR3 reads CASSRQGAGHTEAFF. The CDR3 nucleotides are TGTGCCAGCAGCCGCCAGGGTGCGGGTCACACTGAAGCTTTCTTT.

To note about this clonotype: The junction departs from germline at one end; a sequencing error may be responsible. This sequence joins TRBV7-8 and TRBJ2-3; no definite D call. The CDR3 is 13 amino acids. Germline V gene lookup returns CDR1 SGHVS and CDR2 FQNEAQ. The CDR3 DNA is TGTGCCAGCAGCTTAAGGGCCTCCCGCCCTAGTATTTTT. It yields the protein CASSLRASRPSIF.

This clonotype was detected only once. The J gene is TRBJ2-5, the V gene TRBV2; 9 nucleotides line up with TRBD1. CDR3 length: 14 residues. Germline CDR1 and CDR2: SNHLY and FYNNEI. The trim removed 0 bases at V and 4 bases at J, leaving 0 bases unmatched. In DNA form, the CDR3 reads TGTGCCAGCAGTGAAGCGGGACAGGGAGAGACCCAGTACTTC. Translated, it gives CASSEAGQGETQYF.

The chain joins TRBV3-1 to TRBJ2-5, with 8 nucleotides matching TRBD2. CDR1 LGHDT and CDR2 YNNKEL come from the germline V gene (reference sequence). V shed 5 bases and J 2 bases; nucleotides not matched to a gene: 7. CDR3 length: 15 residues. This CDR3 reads CASSTRAGGQETQYF. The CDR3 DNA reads TGTGCCAGCAGCACTCGGGCGGGAGGACAAGAGACCCAGTACTTC.

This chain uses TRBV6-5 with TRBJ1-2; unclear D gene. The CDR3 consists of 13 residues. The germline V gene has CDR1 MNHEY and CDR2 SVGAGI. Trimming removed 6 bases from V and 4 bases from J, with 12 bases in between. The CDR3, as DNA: TGTGCCAGCAGGGAGCGCAGGAGCTATGGCTACACCTTC. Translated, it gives CASRERRSYGYTF.

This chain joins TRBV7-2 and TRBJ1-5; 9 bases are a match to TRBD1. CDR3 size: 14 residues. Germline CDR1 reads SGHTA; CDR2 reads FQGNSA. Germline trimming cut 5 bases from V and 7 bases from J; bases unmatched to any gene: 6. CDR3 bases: TGTGCCAGCAGCCAACGGACAGGGGTCCAGCCCCAGCATTTT. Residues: CASSQRTGVQPQHF.

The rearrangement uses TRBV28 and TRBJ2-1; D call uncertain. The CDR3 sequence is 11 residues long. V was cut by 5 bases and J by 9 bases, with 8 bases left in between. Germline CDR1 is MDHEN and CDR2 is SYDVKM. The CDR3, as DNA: TGTGCCAGCAGTGGGTGGGGTGAGCAGTTCTTC. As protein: CASSGWGEQFF. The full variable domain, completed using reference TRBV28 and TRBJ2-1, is DVKVTQSSRYLVKRTGEKVFLECVQDMDHENMFWYRQDPGLGLRLIYFSYDVKMKEKGDIPEGYSVSREKKERFSLILESASTNQTSMYLCASSGWGEQFFGPGTRLTVL.

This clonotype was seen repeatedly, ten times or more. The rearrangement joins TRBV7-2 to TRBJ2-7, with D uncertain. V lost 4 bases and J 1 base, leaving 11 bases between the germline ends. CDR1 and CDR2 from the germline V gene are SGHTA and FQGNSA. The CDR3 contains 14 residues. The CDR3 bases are TGTGCCAGCAGCTCCCGGAGACAATCCTACGAGCAGTACGTC. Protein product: CASSSRRQSYEQYV.

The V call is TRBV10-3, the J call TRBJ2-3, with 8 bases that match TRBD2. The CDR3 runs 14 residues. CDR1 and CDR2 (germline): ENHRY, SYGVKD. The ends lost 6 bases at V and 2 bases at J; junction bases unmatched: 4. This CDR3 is CAISELAATDTQYF. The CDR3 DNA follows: TGTGCCATCAGCGAACTAGCGGCCACAGATACGCAGTATTTT.

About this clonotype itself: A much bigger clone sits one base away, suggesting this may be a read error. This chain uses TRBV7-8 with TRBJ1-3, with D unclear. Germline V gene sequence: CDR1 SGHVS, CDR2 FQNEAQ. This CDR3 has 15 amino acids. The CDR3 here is CASSLVRGSGNAIYF. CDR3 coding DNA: TGTGCCAGCAGCTTAGTTCGGGGTTCTGGAAACGCCATATATTTT. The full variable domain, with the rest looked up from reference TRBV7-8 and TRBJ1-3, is GAGVSQSPRYKVAKRGQDVALRCDPISGHVSLFWYQQALGQGPEFLTYFQNEAQLDKSGLPSDRFFAERPEGSVSTLKIQRTQQEDSAVYLCASSLVRGSGNAIYFGEGSWLTVV.

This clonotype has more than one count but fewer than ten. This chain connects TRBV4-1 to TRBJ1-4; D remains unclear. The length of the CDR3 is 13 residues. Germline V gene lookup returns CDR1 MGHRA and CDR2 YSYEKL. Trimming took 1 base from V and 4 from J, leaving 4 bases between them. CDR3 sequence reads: CASSQGVNEKLFF. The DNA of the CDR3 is TGCGCCAGCAGCCAAGGTGTTAATGAAAAACTGTTTTTT.

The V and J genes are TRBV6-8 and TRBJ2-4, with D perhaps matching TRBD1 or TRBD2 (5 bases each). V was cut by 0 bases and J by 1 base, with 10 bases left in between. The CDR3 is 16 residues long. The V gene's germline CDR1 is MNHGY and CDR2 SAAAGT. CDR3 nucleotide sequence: TGTGCCAGCAGTTACTCAGGGACGGGGGCCAAAAACATTCAGTACTTC. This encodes CASSYSGTGAKNIQYF.

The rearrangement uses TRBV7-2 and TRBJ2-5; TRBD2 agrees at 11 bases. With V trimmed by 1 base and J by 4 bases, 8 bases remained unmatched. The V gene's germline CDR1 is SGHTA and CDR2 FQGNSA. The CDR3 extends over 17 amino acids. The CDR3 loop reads CASSLETSGSYRETQYF. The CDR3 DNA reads TGTGCCAGCAGCTTAGAAACTAGCGGGAGTTACAGAGAGACCCAGTACTTC.

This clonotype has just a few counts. CDR3 nucleotides: TGTGCCAGTAAACCCGGGGTAGGAGATACGCAGTATTTT. Its protein is CASKPGVGDTQYF. This rearrangement joins TRBV19 to TRBJ2-3, with D perhaps matching TRBD2 (5 bases). This CDR3 region has 13 residues. The germline V gene has CDR1 LNHDA and CDR2 SQIVND (reference sequence). Trimming removed 7 bases at V and 5 bases at J, with 13 bases between.

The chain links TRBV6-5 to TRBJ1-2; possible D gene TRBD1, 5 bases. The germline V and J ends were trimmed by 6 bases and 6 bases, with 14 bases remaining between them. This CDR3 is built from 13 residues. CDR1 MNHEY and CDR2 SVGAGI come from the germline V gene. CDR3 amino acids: CASRVREYDGYTF. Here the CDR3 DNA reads TGTGCCAGCAGGGTCAGGGAGTATGATGGCTACACCTTC.

The CDR3, as DNA: TGTGCCAGCAGTGAAGGACAAGAAGCTTTCTTT. Translated, it gives CASSEGQEAFF. The genes are TRBV6-1 and TRBJ1-1; the D is unclear. Germline loops: CDR1 MNHNS, CDR2 SASEGT. CDR3 size: 11 residues. V gave up 1 base and J gave up 8 bases, with 5 bases separating them.

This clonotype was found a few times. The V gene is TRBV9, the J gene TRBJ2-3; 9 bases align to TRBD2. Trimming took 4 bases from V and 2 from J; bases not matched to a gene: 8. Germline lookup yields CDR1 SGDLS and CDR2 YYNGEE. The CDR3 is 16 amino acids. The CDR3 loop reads CASSPSGGTFTDTQYF. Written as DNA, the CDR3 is TGTGCCAGCAGCCCAAGCGGGGGGACTTTCACAGATACGCAGTATTTT.